This T cell receptor (beta chain) emerged from a study of metastatic and nonmetastatic thyroid tumors. Whole-study context: It was across blood and tumor or nodule tissue from malignant and benign thyroid patients that repertoires were compared.

General observations from the study: As reported, TCR beta diversity in blood and tumor was significantly higher in malignant thyroid tumors than in benign nodules.

In the source study's methods: What underpinned the distant-metastasis classifier for papillary thyroid cancer was the set of CDR3 differences across clinicopathological groups. TCRdb re-called clones via MiXCR from the PCR reads. The V and J calls were not made by the authors but by TCRdb's processing. The sample contains about 40,000 clones, about 13% of which appear only once. This clone has ten or more counts. What it recognizes is unknown. The CDR3 spans 12 residues. V lost 6 bases and J lost 4, with 10 bases in between. The V gene's germline CDR1 is MNHNS and CDR2 SASEGT. Before thyroid surgery, none of the patients had received any treatment.

The sequence derives from a female donor with papillary thyroid cancer or a benign thyroid nodule (not recorded which). Some clones in this sample may be carry-over from other donors' samples. The chain uses TRBV6-1 and TRBJ2-7; perhaps TRBD2 as D (6 bases). Sequencing used blood. The chain's CDR3 is CASSQEGYEQYF. Here the CDR3 DNA reads TGTGCCAGCAGCCAGGAGGGGTACGAGCAGTACTTC.